Below, one TCR beta chain is given with its context. V lost 6 bases, J lost 2 bases, and 6 bases stayed unmatched. Germline assignment: CDR1 MDHEN and CDR2 SYDVKM. CDR3 size: 15 residues. The data were taken from a study of blood T cell repertoires in COVID-19. Whole-study context: There were acute and convalescent COVID-19 samples, and they came from the United States, Italy and Spain.

Source study methods: Estimates of nucleated cell counts were drawn from the amplification of reference gene primers. Generated by immunoSEQ multiplex PCR, the TCRdb table keeps only in-frame clones and is missing some. D and trimming come from the DNA, and the V and J calls and clone size come from that table. The table includes 250,000 to 350,000 clones, around 81% detected once. Sample: peripheral blood. The V gene is TRBV28, the J gene TRBJ2-5; TRBD1 matches 10 bases. The TCR comes from a person aged 70 to 85 with COVID-19, enrolled during active disease. The CDR3 sequence: CASSRGQGEQETQYF. CDR3 bases: TGTGCCAGCAGCCGCGGACAGGGGGAACAAGAGACCCAGTACTTC. The variable domain in full, with the rest retrieved from reference TRBV28 and TRBJ2-5, is DVKVTQSSRYLVKRTGEKVFLECVQDMDHENMFWYRQDPGLGLRLIYFSYDVKMKEKGDIPEGYSVSREKKERFSLILESASTNQTSMYLCASSRGQGEQETQYFGPGTRLLVL.